These T cell receptor beta chains were read from a single sample in a study of blood T cell repertoires in COVID-19. Profiled with immunoSEQ multiplex PCR; TCRdb holds only in-frame clones, not every one. The sample shows hundreds of thousands of clones, 80% to 90% of them seen only once. The sample consisted of peripheral blood. Receptors originate from a woman aged 70-85 years with COVID-19, enrolled during active disease. Each CDR3 is given with its conserved first and last residue. D genes are given only for firm matches. Clone size is shown for a subset of rows, as once, few, many or a class of expanded clone.

d_gene	v_gene	abundance	j_gene	CDR3aa	CDR3nt
TRBD1	TRBV28	few	TRBJ1-2	CASKQGGNYGYTF	TGTGCCAGCAAACAAGGGGGCAACTATGGCTACACCTTC
TRBD1	TRBV5-4	once	TRBJ1-1	CASSGQQGARTEAFF	TGTGCCAGCAGCGGTCAACAGGGGGCGCGCACTGAAGCTTTCTTT
TRBD1	TRBV19	-	TRBJ1-6	CASNLPGQGSPLHF	TGTGCCAGCAATTTACCGGGACAGGGCTCACCCCTCCACTTT
TRBD1	TRBV28	once	TRBJ1-5	CASSPSRTGGRQPQHF	TGTGCCAGCAGTCCATCGCGGACAGGGGGACGTCAGCCCCAGCATTTT
-	TRBV27	-	TRBJ2-5	CASSLSLLETQYF	TGTGCCAGCAGTTTATCTCTCCTAGAGACCCAGTACTTC
TRBD2	TRBV29-1	-	TRBJ2-7	CSVGGTSVFHEQYF	TGCAGCGTCGGGGGGACTAGCGTTTTCCACGAGCAGTACTTC
-	TRBV19	-	TRBJ2-5	CASSKSGGETQYF	TGTGCCAGTAGTAAATCCGGGGGAGAGACCCAGTACTTC
-	TRBV11-2	-	TRBJ1-1	CASSRSKTLDTEAFF	TGTGCCAGCAGCAGATCTAAGACACTAGACACTGAAGCTTTCTTT
-	TRBV28	few	TRBJ2-7	CASRAGVGVSYEQYF	TGTGCCAGCAGGGCAGGGGTCGGGGTCTCCTACGAGCAGTACTTC
-	TRBV24-1	-	TRBJ2-7	CATSDFQGYEQYF	TGTGCCACCAGTGATTTTCAGGGTTACGAGCAGTACTTC
TRBD1	TRBV10-3	-	TRBJ1-6	CAISEGTGGNSPLHF	TGTGCCATCAGTGAGGGAACAGGGGGGAATTCACCCCTCCACTTT
-	TRBV28	-	TRBJ2-7	CASSFRGSAYEQYF	TGTGCCAGCAGTTTCCGGGGGAGTGCCTACGAGCAGTACTTC
-	TRBV5-1	-	TRBJ2-5	CASSLDGRQETQYF	TGCGCCAGCAGCTTGGATGGGCGTCAAGAGACCCAGTACTTC
-	TRBV6-5	-	TRBJ1-4	CASSYSPGQISEKLFF	TGTGCCAGCAGTTACTCGCCAGGACAGATAAGTGAAAAACTGTTTTTT
TRBD2	TRBV5-1	-	TRBJ2-1	CASKREASYNEQFF	TGCGCCAGCAAGCGGGAGGCTTCCTACAATGAGCAGTTCTTC
-	TRBV28	-	TRBJ2-6	CASSSAGPSGANVLTF	TGTGCCAGCAGTTCTGCGGGACCCTCTGGGGCCAACGTCCTGACTTTC
-	TRBV9	-	TRBJ1-5	CASSVGGRADQPQHF	TGTGCCAGCAGCGTAGGGGGCAGGGCCGATCAGCCCCAGCATTTT
-	TRBV18	-	TRBJ2-7	CASSSKRQDYEQYF	TGTGCCAGCTCCTCGAAACGACAGGACTACGAGCAGTACTTC
TRBD2	TRBV29-1	-	TRBJ2-7	CSVGRAVYEQYF	TGCAGCGTCGGGAGGGCCGTCTACGAGCAGTACTTC
-	TRBV28	-	TRBJ1-1	CASSSYPSTEAFF	TGTGCCAGCAGTTCCTACCCCTCAACTGAAGCTTTCTTT
-	TRBV11-2	once	TRBJ2-2	CASSLTGNTGELFF	TGTGCCAGCAGCCTGACAGGGAACACCGGGGAGCTGTTTTTT
TRBD1	TRBV4-1	few	TRBJ2-3	CASSPGRGTGLTDTQYF	TGCGCCAGCAGCCCGGGGAGAGGGACAGGACTCACAGATACGCAGTATTTT
TRBD2	TRBV19	-	TRBJ2-2	CASSRTSGRSGTGELFF	TGTGCCAGTAGTAGGACTAGCGGGAGATCGGGCACCGGGGAGCTGTTTTTT
-	TRBV24-1	-	TRBJ2-5	CATSEVGARETQYF	TGTGCCACCAGTGAGGTGGGAGCTCGGGAGACCCAGTACTTC
TRBD1	TRBV13	-	TRBJ2-5	CASSLSRLRQGEETQYF	TGTGCCAGCAGCCTCAGCCGATTGAGACAGGGCGAGGAGACCCAGTACTTC
-	TRBV7-3	-	TRBJ2-3	CASSPRSGGTSTDTQYF	TGTGCCAGCAGCCCTAGGTCTGGCGGGACTAGCACAGATACGCAGTATTTT
-	TRBV7-6	many	TRBJ1-1	CASSLGPGSMNTEAFF	TGTGCCAGCAGCTTAGGTCCGGGGAGCATGAACACTGAAGCTTTCTTT
TRBD1	TRBV3-1/TRBV3-2	-	TRBJ1-4	CASSPRQGTNEKLFF	TGTGCCAGCAGCCCGAGACAGGGAACCAATGAAAAACTGTTTTTT
-	TRBV27	-	TRBJ1-3	CASRSNRASSGNTIYF	TGTGCCAGCAGGTCGAACAGGGCGAGCTCTGGAAACACCATATATTTT
-	TRBV5-1	-	TRBJ2-5	CASSSLVQETQYF	TGCGCCAGCAGCTCCCTCGTCCAAGAGACCCAGTACTTC
-	TRBV9	once	TRBJ2-3	CASSVAGGSRPDTQYF	TGTGCCAGCAGCGTAGCCGGCGGGTCCCGGCCAGATACGCAGTATTTT
-	TRBV20-1	-	TRBJ2-7	CSARQNYEQYF	TGCAGTGCTCGCCAGAACTACGAGCAGTACTTC
-	TRBV2	-	TRBJ2-3	CASRKQGRTDTQYF	TGTGCCAGCAGGAAACAGGGTCGGACAGATACGCAGTATTTT
-	TRBV11-3	-	TRBJ1-1	CASSLNGGPNTEAFF	TGTGCCAGCAGCTTAAATGGTGGCCCCAACACTGAAGCTTTCTTT
-	TRBV28	once	TRBJ1-2	CASSPSLGVNYGYTF	TGTGCCAGCAGCCCATCCCTCGGGGTTAACTATGGCTACACCTTC
-	TRBV15	-	TRBJ2-4	CATSRDQFRLGQPKNIQYF	TGTGCCACCAGCAGAGATCAATTTCGTCTGGGCCAGCCTAAAAACATTCAGTACTTC
TRBD1	TRBV12-3/TRBV12-4	-	TRBJ1-1	CASSWGTGEAFF	TGTGCCAGCAGCTGGGGGACAGGCGAAGCTTTCTTT
-	TRBV29-1	-	TRBJ2-7	CSVVVSSYEQYF	TGCAGCGTTGTGGTGAGCTCCTACGAGCAGTACTTC
-	TRBV5-1	-	TRBJ2-2	CATSSVGATNTGELFF	TGCGCCACCTCCTCGGTAGGGGCTACGAACACCGGGGAGCTGTTTTTT
-	TRBV19	-	TRBJ2-1	CASSMAGRVDNEQFF	TGTGCCAGTAGTATGGCCGGCAGGGTGGACAATGAGCAGTTCTTC
TRBD1	TRBV30	-	TRBJ2-3	CAWSATTGGTDTQYF	TGTGCCTGGAGTGCGACAACAGGGGGGACAGATACGCAGTATTTT
TRBD2	TRBV18	-	TRBJ2-3	CASSPLLAGGSDTQYF	TGTGCCAGCTCACCTTTACTAGCGGGAGGGTCAGATACGCAGTATTTT
TRBD2	TRBV5-1	-	TRBJ2-2	CASSLEGTSRGFGELFF	TGCGCCAGCAGCTTGGAAGGGACTAGCCGGGGTTTCGGGGAGCTGTTTTTT
TRBD2	TRBV7-2	-	TRBJ2-1	CASSLDGRAYNEQFF	TGTGCCAGCAGCTTAGACGGGAGGGCCTACAATGAGCAGTTCTTC
TRBD2	TRBV2	once	TRBJ2-5	CASYRGFGLAGEGETQYF	TGTGCCAGCTACCGGGGATTTGGACTAGCGGGAGAGGGAGAGACCCAGTACTTC
TRBD2	TRBV7-2	-	TRBJ2-1	CASRAGGSGHEQFF	TGTGCCAGCAGAGCGGGAGGGAGTGGGCATGAGCAGTTCTTC
-	TRBV25-1	-	TRBJ2-7	CASSSGALYEQYF	TGTGCCAGCAGCTCTGGGGCCCTCTACGAGCAGTACTTC
TRBD2	TRBV5-1	-	TRBJ2-5	CASSLAGLAETQYF	TGCGCCAGCAGCTTGGCTGGACTAGCGGAGACCCAGTACTTC
-	TRBV7-9	-	TRBJ1-1	CASSLRRDMKYTEAFF	TGTGCCAGCAGCTTGCGACGGGACATGAAATACACTGAAGCTTTCTTT
TRBD1	TRBV10-1	-	TRBJ1-5	CASRDGTEQVQPQHF	TGCGCCAGCAGAGACGGGACAGAACAGGTTCAGCCCCAGCATTTT
-	TRBV19	-	TRBJ1-5	CASSPGPNQPQHF	TGTGCCAGTAGTCCGGGTCCTAATCAGCCCCAGCATTTT
-	TRBV19	once	TRBJ1-2	CASSIRGYGYTF	TGTGCCAGTAGTATTCGGGGGTATGGCTACACCTTC
TRBD1	TRBV4-1	few	TRBJ1-2	CASSQRQGNYGYTF	TGCGCCAGCAGCCAGAGACAGGGGAACTATGGCTACACCTTC